One and the same sample provided the 19 T cell receptor beta chains below, sequenced in a study of blood T cell repertoires in COVID-19. Only in-frame clones appear in the TCRdb table, and some are missing; sequencing was by immunoSEQ multiplex PCR. The repertoire has tens of thousands of clones, 88% of them found once; the top ten carry roughly 8.4%. The sample consisted of peripheral blood. The receptors derive from a man aged 55 to 70 with active COVID-19.

The rearrangement uses TRBV18 and TRBJ1-2; D not certain. Germline assignment: CDR1 KGHSH and CDR2 LQKENI. V dropped 4 bases and J dropped 2 bases, with 11 bases sitting between them. This CDR3 is 14 amino acids long. DNA of the CDR3: TGTGCCAGCTCACAAGAAACACCAAACTATGGCTACACCTTC. Its translation is CASSQETPNYGYTF.

J is TRBJ2-1 and V is TRBV4-1; 13 bases are shared with TRBD2. There are 15 residues in the CDR3. The germline gives CDR1 MGHRA, CDR2 YSYEKL. V trimming: 4 bases; J trimming: 10 bases; junction bases outside the gene matches: 7. The CDR3 bases are TGCGCCAGCAGCCTCGGACTAGCGGGAGCTGTAGAGCAGTTCTTC. Translating it yields CASSLGLAGAVEQFF.

The V and J genes are TRBV9 and TRBJ1-2; 8 bases map to TRBD1. The CDR3 spans 15 residues. The V segment lost 3 bases and the J segment 1 base; nucleotides outside the gene matches: 5. The germline V gene encodes CDR1 SGDLS and CDR2 YYNGEE. CDR3 sequence (DNA): TGTGCCAGCAGCGCCAAGGACAGGGTTAACTATGGCTACACCTTC. It specifies CASSAKDRVNYGYTF. Filled out from reference TRBV9 and TRBJ1-2, the complete variable domain reads DSGVTQTPKHLITATGQRVTLRCSPRSGDLSVYWYQQSLDQGLQFLIQYYNGEERAKGNILERFSAQQFPDLHSELNLSSLELGDSALYFCASSAKDRVNYGYTFGSGTRLTVV.

V and J are TRBV7-9 and TRBJ1-3, with D perhaps matching TRBD1 (6 bases). The CDR3 spans 16 residues. V shed 8 bases and J shed 0 bases, with 17 bases lying between them. Germline V gives CDR1 SEHNR, CDR2 FQNEAQ (reference sequence). CDR3 sequence (DNA): TGTGCCAGCTCCACCCAGGGGATATACTCTGGAAACACCATATATTTT. The encoded protein is CASSTQGIYSGNTIYF.

The chain has TRBV7-3 and TRBJ2-6; D possibly corresponds to TRBD1 (5 bases). The CDR3 is 18 amino acids. Germline V lookup: CDR1 SGHTA, CDR2 FQGTGA. V was trimmed by 6 bases and J by 0 bases, leaving 18 bases between them. CDR3 nucleotide sequence: TGTGCCAGCAGTTGGAAGGCAGGGTACTCCTCTGGGGCCAACGTCCTGACTTTC. Residues: CASSWKAGYSSGANVLTF.

The gene calls are TRBV5-8 and TRBJ2-3; D is perhaps TRBD1 (6 bases). The V gene lost 7 bases and the J gene lost 2 bases, with 17 bases spanning the gap. The CDR3 consists of 15 residues. Germline V gives CDR1 SGHTS, CDR2 YDEGEE. This CDR3 is CASLLTGGPTDTQYF. As DNA, the CDR3 is TGTGCCAGCTTGTTGACAGGCGGACCCACAGATACGCAGTATTTT.

The chain recombines TRBV29-1 with TRBJ2-1, with 7 bases identical to TRBD2. Germline CDR1 and CDR2: SQVTM and ANQGSEA. V lost 5 bases, J lost 6 bases, and 10 bases stayed unmatched. There are 14 residues in the CDR3. As DNA, the CDR3 is TGCAGCGTTTTAGGGCCTAGCGGCAGCAATGAGCAGTTCTTC. This translates into CSVLGPSGSNEQFF.

This chain connects TRBV28 to TRBJ1-4, with 8 nucleotides matching TRBD1. The germline CDR1 and CDR2 sequences are MDHEN and SYDVKM. V lost 6 bases, J lost 7 bases, and 7 bases stayed unmatched. CDR3 size: 14 residues. This CDR3 reads CASRSTGAVEKLFF. DNA for the CDR3: TGTGCCAGCAGATCGACAGGGGCGGTTGAAAAACTGTTTTTT.

This chain uses TRBV7-3 with TRBJ1-2; 11 nucleotides line up with TRBD1. Germline V gene data show CDR1 as SGHTA and CDR2 as FQGTGA. The CDR3 has 15 residues. V lost 5 bases, J lost 6 bases, and 8 bases stayed unmatched. The CDR3 sequence is CASSPGQGASDGYTF. CDR3 sequence (DNA): TGTGCCAGCAGCCCCGGACAGGGGGCGTCAGATGGCTACACCTTC.

The genes are TRBV27 and TRBJ2-7, with D maybe TRBD2 (5 bases). The CDR3 length is 15 residues. Trimming removed 6 bases at V and 0 bases at J, with 15 bases between. Germline assignment: CDR1 MNHEY and CDR2 SMNVEV (reference sequence). The CDR3 DNA sequence: TGTGCCAGCAGGATCCGGGAAGGTATCTCCTACGAGCAGTACTTC. This translates into CASRIREGISYEQYF.

The chain couples TRBV3-1 (or the pseudogene TRBV3-2) to TRBJ2-1, with TRBD2 identical over 7 bases. J was trimmed by 10 bases and V by 3 bases; bases with no gene match: 9. Germline V gene sequence: CDR1 LGHDT, CDR2 YNNKEL (reference sequence). CDR3 length: 14 residues. The DNA of the CDR3 is TGTGCCAGCAGCCAGTTTGTAGCGGGCGTCGAGCAGTTCTTC. It specifies CASSQFVAGVEQFF.

The chain recombines TRBV11-2 with TRBJ1-4; 7 bases line up with TRBD1. The V gene end was trimmed by 1 base and the J gene end by 5 bases; junction bases not matched to a gene: 13. Germline CDR1 is SGHAT and CDR2 is FQNNGV. The CDR3 runs 18 residues. The CDR3 region is CASSLGNPGTDVNEKLFF. The CDR3 coding sequence is TGTGCCAGCAGCTTAGGAAACCCTGGGACAGATGTAAATGAAAAACTGTTTTTT.

The chain combines TRBV7-9 with TRBJ2-1; 10 bases line up with TRBD2. Germline trimming cut 1 base from V and 7 bases from J; bases unmatched to any gene: 7. Germline CDR1 SEHNR, CDR2 FQNEAQ (reference sequence). The CDR3 is 16 residues long. CDR3 amino acids: CASSLGRTSGGNEQFF. Here the CDR3 DNA reads TGTGCCAGCAGCTTAGGTAGGACTAGCGGAGGGAATGAGCAGTTCTTC.

V usage is TRBV27 and J usage is TRBJ1-2; 9 bases fit TRBD1. The germline CDR1 and CDR2 sequences are MNHEY and SMNVEV (reference sequence). CDR3 length equals 14 residues. V lost 6 bases, J lost 2 bases, and 4 bases stayed unmatched. The CDR3 DNA reads as TGTGCCAGCAGACAGGGGGCGATGAACTATGGCTACACCTTC. Amino acids: CASRQGAMNYGYTF.

This clone appeared a single time. The CDR3 DNA sequence: TGTGCCACAGAAGACAGGGGTTTCTATGGCTACACCTTC. Translated, it gives CATEDRGFYGYTF. This chain connects TRBV15 to TRBJ1-2; 8 bases map to TRBD1. Losses at the gene ends were 9 bases for V and 4 bases for J; bases not matched to a gene: 7. The CDR3 is 13 residues long. Germline lookup yields CDR1 LNHNV and CDR2 YYDKDF (reference sequence).

The gene calls are TRBV14 and TRBJ1-1; D is unclear. V lost 4 bases to trimming and J lost 0 bases, with 6 bases between them. The CDR3 totals 13 residues. Germline V gives CDR1 SGHDN, CDR2 FVKESK. The CDR3 sequence: CASSRALNTEAFF. The CDR3 DNA sequence: TGTGCCAGCAGCCGAGCACTGAACACTGAAGCTTTCTTT.

The chain recombines TRBV5-1 with TRBJ2-7; TRBD2 matches at 9 bases. CDR1 and CDR2 (germline): SGHRS, YFSETQ. The CDR3 covers 18 residues. The V gene end was trimmed by 2 bases and the J gene end by 2 bases; junction bases not matched to a gene: 14. This CDR3 is CASSFSATSGVGAYEQYF. The CDR3 region has the DNA TGCGCCAGCAGCTTTTCGGCGACTAGCGGAGTAGGGGCCTACGAGCAGTACTTC. Drawing the rest from reference TRBV5-1 and TRBJ2-7, the complete variable domain is KAGVTQTPRYLIKTRGQQVTLSCSPISGHRSVSWYQQTPGQGLQFLFEYFSETQRNKGNFPGRFSGRQFSNSRSEMNVSTLELGDSALYLCASSFSATSGVGAYEQYFGPGTRLTVT.

The chain couples TRBV27 to TRBJ2-3; 10 bases align to TRBD1. The CDR3 loop spans 16 amino acids. Germline CDR1 MNHEY, CDR2 SMNVEV (reference sequence). Trimming took 5 bases from V and 1 from J; bases not matched to a gene: 6. DNA of the CDR3: TGTGCCAGCAGTCCCTCCGGGACAGGGGGCACAGATACGCAGTATTTT. Its translation is CASSPSGTGGTDTQYF.

The genes are TRBV27 and TRBJ2-2; maybe TRBD2 (6 bases). This CDR3 comprises 12 residues. CDR1 and CDR2 (germline): MNHEY, SMNVEV (reference sequence). Trimming left V 3 bases short and J 12 bases short, with 11 bases between. The CDR3 sequence: CASSFSRGKLFF. The CDR3 nucleotides are TGTGCCAGCAGTTTTAGCCGGGGGAAGCTGTTTTTT.